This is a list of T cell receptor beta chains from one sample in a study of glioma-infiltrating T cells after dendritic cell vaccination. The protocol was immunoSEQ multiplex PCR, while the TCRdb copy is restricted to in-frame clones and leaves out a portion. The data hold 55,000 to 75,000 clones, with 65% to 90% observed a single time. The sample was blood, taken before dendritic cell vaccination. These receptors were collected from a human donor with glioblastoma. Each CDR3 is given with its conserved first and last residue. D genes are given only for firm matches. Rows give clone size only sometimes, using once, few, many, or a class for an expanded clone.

CASRHDRGNYEQYF	TGTGCCAGCAGACACGACCGGGGTAACTACGAGCAGTACTTC	-	-	TRBV5-4	TRBJ2-7
CASSPLAGATDTQYF	TGTGCCAGCAGTCCCCTAGCGGGGGCCACAGATACGCAGTATTTT	TRBD2	-	TRBV27	TRBJ2-3
CAISAGTGTRNYGYTF	TGTGCCATCAGTGCAGGGACAGGGACCCGTAACTATGGCTACACCTTC	TRBD1	-	TRBV10-3	TRBJ1-2
CASSLDYRGRTGNTIYF	TGTGCCAGCAGCTTGGATTACAGGGGTCGAACTGGAAACACCATATATTTT	TRBD1	-	TRBV5-4	TRBJ1-3
CASSRETGTNQPQHF	TGTGCCAGCAGCCGCGAGACAGGTACCAATCAGCCCCAGCATTTT	-	-	TRBV4-2	TRBJ1-5
CASSDGGNEKLFF	TGTGCCAGCAGTGACGGGGGGAATGAAAAACTGTTTTTT	-	-	TRBV2	TRBJ1-4
CASSVAAGALNTGELFF	TGTGCCAGCAGCGTAGCGGCTGGGGCCCTGAACACCGGGGAGCTGTTTTTT	-	once	TRBV9	TRBJ2-2
CASSRRQGEDEKLFF	TGTGCCAGCAGCCGTAGACAGGGAGAAGATGAAAAACTGTTTTTT	TRBD1	-	TRBV4-2	TRBJ1-4
CASSLTQGGEKLFF	TGTGCCAGCAGTTTAACGCAGGGAGGTGAAAAACTGTTTTTT	-	-	TRBV28	TRBJ1-4
CASSLAYQEGLTDTQYF	TGTGCCAGCAGCTTAGCATATCAAGAGGGACTCACAGATACGCAGTATTTT	-	-	TRBV7-9	TRBJ2-3
CASSLDFRSNQPQHF	TGTGCCAGCAGCCTGGACTTTAGGAGCAATCAGCCCCAGCATTTT	-	-	TRBV9	TRBJ1-5
CASSSTGLPYEQYF	TGCGCCAGCAGCTCAACAGGGTTGCCCTACGAGCAGTACTTC	-	-	TRBV5-1	TRBJ2-7
CASSESRRGEAFF	TGCGCCAGCAGTGAGTCAAGGAGGGGTGAAGCTTTCTTT	-	few	TRBV10-2	TRBJ1-1
CSVVRAGGYTF	TGCAGCGTCGTCAGGGCGGGGGGCTACACCTTC	-	-	TRBV29-1	TRBJ1-2
CASSKEVWEGEQFF	TGTGCCAGCAGTAAAGAGGTTTGGGAGGGTGAGCAGTTCTTC	TRBD2	-	TRBV2	TRBJ2-1
CASRKEQQHGYTF	TGTGCCAGCAGAAAGGAACAGCAACATGGCTACACCTTC	-	few	TRBV6-5	TRBJ1-2
CASSPLPGQDYGYTF	TGTGCCAGCTCACCACTTCCGGGACAGGACTATGGCTACACCTTC	TRBD1	-	TRBV18	TRBJ1-2
CASSLDAGGEQFF	TGTGCCAGCAGCTTAGATGCGGGGGGTGAGCAGTTCTTC	TRBD2	-	TRBV11-3	TRBJ2-1
CASSGRTSKNEQFF	TGCGCCAGCAGCGGGAGGACTAGTAAGAATGAGCAGTTCTTC	TRBD2	once	TRBV5-1	TRBJ2-1
CASSLEGGTSSYEQYF	TGCGCCAGCAGCTTGGAGGGCGGGACCAGCTCCTACGAGCAGTACTTC	-	few	TRBV5-1	TRBJ2-7
CASSANPRVTDTQYF	TGTGCCAGCAGCGCGAACCCCCGGGTGACAGATACGCAGTATTTT	-	once	TRBV9	TRBJ2-3
CASSVGSSGFFLSTDTQYF	TGTGCCAGCAGCGTAGGGTCATCGGGTTTCTTTCTAAGCACAGATACGCAGTATTTT	-	-	TRBV9	TRBJ2-3